This T cell receptor (beta chain) was profiled in a study of response to subunit inactivated influenza vaccine. Each CDR3 protein gets one entry after TCRdb re-called the RT-PCR reads with MiXCR. The sample contains roughly 620,000 distinct CDR3 sequences, around 11% of which appear only once. V was trimmed by 2 bases and J by 2 bases, leaving 13 bases between them. Germline CDR1 reads SEHNR; CDR2 reads FQNEAQ (reference sequence). This CDR3 spans 15 amino acids. This clonotype was counted between two and nine times. These records were also assigned to another study, of T cells expressing NK-cell markers. That paper notes: Scientists made TCR beta cDNA using 5'RACE template switching with UMIs. It was sorted CD3+CD56-NKG2C+, CD3+CD56+NKG2C- and CD3+CD56+NKG2C+ T cells that provided the TCR beta repertoires. Each of six donors carried dominant NKG2C+ clonotypes accounting for about 1.0-7.0% of CD8+ T cells. Certain NKG2C+ T cell clones were expanded, and their HCMV specificity remained unclear.

The receptor was isolated from a man between 50 and 59 years old who received an inactivated influenza vaccine. The chain has TRBV7-9 and TRBJ2-7, with a weak D call TRBD2 (7 bases). The source material was PBMCs from blood, sampled on the day of vaccination. CDR3 sequence reads: CASSLRGGVPYEQYF. The DNA of the CDR3 is TGTGCCAGCAGCTTAAGGGGGGGAGTCCCCTACGAGCAGTACTTC.